The rows below give T cell receptor beta chains drawn from one sample of a study of cytomegalovirus exposure and HLA in healthy donors. Here immunoSEQ multiplex PCR was the method, and the copy in TCRdb shows in-frame clones only, minus some. This sample carries roughly 97,000 clones, roughly 85% of them seen once, and the ten largest clones take around 6.1%. Sequenced material: PBMCs. The receptors were sampled from a man in his sixties in good health and CMV-seropositive. Both conserved end residues are part of each CDR3. The D gene is left open where the match is weak. Only some rows state a clone size, as once, few, many or a class for expanded clones.

V: TRBV7-3
D: NA
size: NA
J: TRBJ1-1
CDR3: CASSPLGGREAFF
DNA: TGTGCCAGCAGCCCACTCGGGGGGAGGGAAGCTTTCTTT

V: TRBV19
D: TRBD1
size: NA
J: TRBJ2-7
CDR3: CASSTLGDSWAPEQYF
DNA: TGTGCCAGTAGTACTCTAGGGGACAGTTGGGCCCCCGAGCAGTACTTC

V: TRBV6-6
D: TRBD1
size: NA
J: TRBJ1-3
CDR3: CASRGQSSGNTIYF
DNA: TGTGCCAGCAGGGGACAGAGCTCTGGAAACACCATATATTTT

V: TRBV29-1
D: NA
size: few
J: TRBJ1-1
CDR3: CSGIPDRAEAFF
DNA: TGCAGCGGGATCCCCGACAGAGCTGAAGCTTTCTTT

V: TRBV9
D: NA
size: NA
J: TRBJ2-7
CDR3: CASSLYEQYF
DNA: TGTGCCAGCAGTCTCTACGAGCAGTACTTC

V: TRBV10-1
D: TRBD2
size: NA
J: TRBJ2-1
CDR3: CASSGSGGPSSSYNEQFF
DNA: TGCGCCAGCAGTGGAAGCGGGGGCCCGTCCAGCTCCTACAATGAGCAGTTCTTC

V: TRBV4-1
D: TRBD2
size: NA
J: TRBJ2-7
CDR3: CASSQDKGAGGYEQYF
DNA: TGCGCCAGCAGCCAAGATAAAGGAGCGGGGGGCTACGAGCAGTACTTC

V: TRBV9
D: NA
size: NA
J: TRBJ1-5
CDR3: CASSVDGAGNQPQHF
DNA: TGTGCCAGCAGCGTAGATGGGGCCGGTAATCAGCCCCAGCATTTT

V: TRBV5-1
D: TRBD1
size: few
J: TRBJ2-7
CDR3: CASSSGQGGYEQYF
DNA: TGCGCCAGCAGCTCGGGACAGGGGGGGTACGAGCAGTACTTC

V: TRBV6-6
D: TRBD1
size: NA
J: TRBJ2-3
CDR3: CASSRTGGPDTQYF
DNA: TGTGCCAGCAGCCGGACAGGGGGCCCAGATACGCAGTATTTT

V: TRBV30
D: NA
size: NA
J: TRBJ2-5
CDR3: CAWSVALNRDQETQYF
DNA: TGTGCCTGGAGTGTTGCCCTTAACAGGGACCAAGAGACCCAGTACTTC

V: TRBV6-6
D: NA
size: NA
J: TRBJ1-1
CDR3: CASSYDRMNTEAFF
DNA: TGTGCCAGCAGTTACGACAGAATGAACACTGAAGCTTTCTTT

V: TRBV5-1
D: TRBD1
size: NA
J: TRBJ2-5
CDR3: CASSPGTGGIETQYF
DNA: TGCGCCAGCAGCCCCGGGACAGGGGGAATTGAGACCCAGTACTTC

V: TRBV7-8
D: TRBD1
size: NA
J: TRBJ2-2
CDR3: CASRESQGAGELFF
DNA: TGTGCCAGCAGGGAATCACAGGGGGCCGGGGAGCTGTTTTTT

V: TRBV6-5
D: NA
size: NA
J: TRBJ1-5
CDR3: CASSRIVGSNQPQHF
DNA: TGTGCCAGCAGTCGCATTGTCGGGAGCAATCAGCCCCAGCATTTT

V: TRBV28
D: NA
size: NA
J: TRBJ1-6
CDR3: CASSPGAPLHF
DNA: TGTGCCAGCAGCCCGGGGGCACCCCTCCACTTT

V: TRBV2
D: TRBD1
size: NA
J: TRBJ1-2
CDR3: CASDGDRRDGYTF
DNA: TGTGCCAGCGATGGGGACAGGAGAGATGGCTACACCTTC

V: TRBV7-9
D: NA
size: few
J: TRBJ1-2
CDR3: CASSFEASYGYTF
DNA: TGTGCCAGCAGCTTTGAGGCCAGCTATGGCTACACCTTC

V: TRBV18
D: NA
size: few
J: TRBJ1-5
CDR3: CASSPYSPGGGNQPQHF
DNA: TGTGCCAGCTCACCTTATAGTCCGGGGGGAGGCAATCAGCCCCAGCATTTT

V: TRBV5-8
D: TRBD1
size: NA
J: TRBJ1-1
CDR3: CASSLNDRAVTEAFF
DNA: TGTGCCAGCAGCTTAAACGACAGGGCGGTAACTGAAGCTTTCTTT

V: TRBV7-9
D: NA
size: NA
J: TRBJ2-2
CDR3: CASSLTGTGELFF
DNA: TGTGCCAGCAGCTTAACAGGGACCGGGGAGCTGTTTTTT

V: TRBV7-6
D: TRBD1
size: NA
J: TRBJ2-5
CDR3: CASSLSTGSPQETQYF
DNA: TGTGCCAGCAGCTTGTCGACAGGGTCGCCCCAAGAGACCCAGTACTTC

V: TRBV5-4
D: NA
size: NA
J: TRBJ2-6
CDR3: CASSLARGYGGANVLTF
DNA: TGTGCCAGCAGCTTGGCCCGCGGGTATGGTGGGGCCAACGTCCTGACTTTC

V: TRBV11-2
D: TRBD1
size: once
J: TRBJ2-7
CDR3: CASSLSPGQPSYYEQYF
DNA: TGTGCCAGCAGCCTGTCACCGGGACAGCCATCGTACTACGAGCAGTACTTC

V: TRBV7-2
D: TRBD1
size: NA
J: TRBJ2-7
CDR3: CASSPWTGNEQYF
DNA: TGTGCCAGCAGCCCCTGGACAGGGAACGAGCAGTACTTC

V: TRBV5-4
D: NA
size: NA
J: TRBJ2-7
CDR3: CASSLEVSPSYEQYF
DNA: TGTGCCAGCAGCTTGGAAGTTAGCCCGTCCTACGAGCAGTACTTC

V: TRBV28
D: TRBD1
size: NA
J: TRBJ1-6
CDR3: CASRRDRAQLNSPLHF
DNA: TGTGCCAGCAGACGTGACAGGGCTCAACTTAATTCACCCCTCCACTTT

V: TRBV7-9
D: NA
size: NA
J: TRBJ2-3
CDR3: CASSLVVGPQTGTDTQYF
DNA: TGTGCCAGCAGCTTAGTAGTAGGCCCCCAGACTGGCACAGATACGCAGTATTTT

V: TRBV18
D: TRBD1
size: NA
J: TRBJ1-1
CDR3: CASSATLGQVETEAFF
DNA: TGTGCCAGCTCAGCGACCTTGGGACAGGTGGAAACTGAAGCTTTCTTT

V: TRBV29-1
D: NA
size: NA
J: TRBJ1-2
CDR3: CSVEQVDGYTF
DNA: TGCAGCGTTGAACAGGTGGATGGCTACACCTTC

V: TRBV6-1
D: TRBD2
size: NA
J: TRBJ2-3
CDR3: CASSESTSGARYTQYF
DNA: TGTGCCAGCAGTGAATCAACTAGCGGGGCTCGGTATACGCAGTATTTT

V: TRBV7-2
D: TRBD2
size: NA
J: TRBJ2-7
CDR3: CASSSPGGGARYEQYF
DNA: TGTGCCAGCAGCTCGCCGGGCGGGGGGGCCCGGTACGAGCAGTACTTC

V: TRBV5-1
D: TRBD1
size: NA
J: TRBJ2-5
CDR3: CASISTGGKSETQYF
DNA: TGCGCCAGCATCTCGACAGGGGGCAAGAGTGAGACCCAGTACTTC

V: TRBV6-5
D: NA
size: NA
J: TRBJ1-1
CDR3: CASSPTGGAPTEAFF
DNA: TGTGCCAGCAGTCCCACGGGGGGCGCACCCACTGAAGCTTTCTTT

V: TRBV6-5
D: NA
size: NA
J: TRBJ2-7
CDR3: CASSYSRASSYEQYF
DNA: TGTGCCAGCAGTTACTCGAGAGCGAGCTCCTACGAGCAGTACTTC

V: TRBV7-3
D: NA
size: NA
J: TRBJ2-3
CDR3: CASSLGVFHTDTQYF
DNA: TGTGCCAGCAGCCTCGGGGTTTTCCACACAGATACGCAGTATTTT

V: TRBV5-4
D: NA
size: NA
J: TRBJ1-4
CDR3: CASSSGKETNEKLFF
DNA: TGTGCCAGCAGCTCAGGGAAGGAAACTAATGAAAAACTGTTTTTT

V: TRBV18
D: TRBD2
size: NA
J: TRBJ2-5
CDR3: CASSPPRTSGGAETQYF
DNA: TGTGCCAGCTCACCACCGAGGACTAGCGGGGGGGCAGAGACCCAGTACTTC

V: TRBV27
D: TRBD2
size: once
J: TRBJ2-7
CDR3: CASSLSGGALTSYEQYF
DNA: TGTGCCAGCAGTTTATCCGGGGGGGCACTAACTTCCTACGAGCAGTACTTC

V: TRBV5-4
D: NA
size: NA
J: TRBJ1-2
CDR3: CASSLSGGYTF
DNA: TGTGCCAGCAGCTTAAGCGGCGGCTACACCTTC

V: TRBV27
D: TRBD2
size: NA
J: TRBJ2-1
CDR3: CASSLGVIAGGNEQFF
DNA: TGTGCCAGCAGTTTAGGAGTGATAGCGGGGGGGAATGAGCAGTTCTTC

V: TRBV5-1
D: NA
size: NA
J: TRBJ1-6
CDR3: CASSLGPSGPNSPLHF
DNA: TGCGCCAGCAGCTTGGGTCCCTCAGGCCCCAATTCACCCCTCCACTTT